A selection of T cell receptor beta chains follows, all from one sample in a study of T cell changes during pregnancy in multiple sclerosis. Measured with immunoSEQ multiplex PCR; TCRdb has only the in-frame clones, and not every one. Here the sample spans tens of thousands of clones, 91% being singletons. This material consisted of peripheral blood, taken in the first trimester of pregnancy. Receptors originate from a female donor in good health, enrolled as a control in a pregnancy study. CDR3s leave out the opening cysteine and the closing phenylalanine or tryptophan. Expanded clones get a size class; other rows say once, few or many, or leave the size out.

j_call v_call clone_size cdr3_aa
TRBJ1-2 TRBV6-1 . ASSEMGHGSDYGYT
TRBJ2-2 TRBV6-1 . ASGAQVVAGELF
TRBJ2-3 TRBV4-3 . ASSQGQGNTDTQY
TRBJ1-5 TRBV28 . ASSFWTGSRGGNQPQH
TRBJ2-2 TRBV9 . ASSPQTGKGAGELF
TRBJ1-6 TRBV5-8 . ASSLKGTAGSPLH
TRBJ2-7 TRBV27 . ASSPGTGGSYEQY
TRBJ2-6 TRBV4-3 . ASSQAGTSTGANVLT
TRBJ1-1 TRBV30 . AWSVQRQGAF
TRBJ2-3 TRBV7-3 . ASSLTGVRTDTQY
TRBJ1-4 TRBV29-1 . SVLARSNEKLF
TRBJ2-5 TRBV7-9 . ASSQGLYQETQY
TRBJ2-2 TRBV2 . ASSARGPVTGELF
TRBJ1-2 TRBV5-4 . ASSLDWAADGYT
TRBJ1-5 TRBV5-6 . ASSIALQGNQPQH
TRBJ1-2 TRBV27 . ASSSPGQGIYGYT
TRBJ2-1 TRBV6-5 . ASSYSTSGGRDEQF
TRBJ2-6 TRBV11-2 . ASSLETGGRSGANVLT
TRBJ1-1 TRBV2 . ATFAGNTEAF
TRBJ1-6 TRBV5-1 . ASSLGTLYNSPLH
TRBJ2-5 TRBV18 . ASSPSLGQETQY
TRBJ1-5 TRBV4-2 once ASSQDDGNQPQH
TRBJ2-2 TRBV29-1 . SGGQGDTGELF
TRBJ2-5 TRBV7-2 once ASSLGGQGAKQETQY
TRBJ1-2 TRBV5-6 . ASSVDREDGYT
TRBJ2-3 TRBV15 . ATSRANSGVGDTQY
TRBJ1-2 TRBV28 . ASSYRGQDYGYT
TRBJ2-7 TRBV27 . ASSPIGMYEQY